A selection of T cell receptor beta chains follows, all from one sample in a study of T cell repertoires in cytomegalovirus infection. Each CDR3 protein gets one entry after TCRdb re-called the reads with MiXCR. The data contain some 500,000 distinct CDR3 sequences, around 30% of them singletons. What these receptors recognize is not known. Source: cultured PBMCs, taken from culture after CMV antigen stimulation. The receptors were sampled from a human donor in good health (CMV status not recorded). Some clones in this sample may be carry-over from other donors' samples. Each CDR3 is given with its conserved first and last residue. The D gene is left open where the match is weak. Clone size, where shown, is once, few, many, or a class for clones that have expanded.

NA	TRBD2	TRBV10-3	TRBJ2-5	CAISESTSGYQETQYF	TGTGCCATCAGTGAGTCGACTAGCGGTTATCAAGAGACCCAGTACTTC
few	TRBD2	TRBV10-3	TRBJ2-7	CAISASGTYREQYF	TGTGCCATCAGCGCTAGCGGGACCTATAGGGAGCAGTACTTC
NA	NA	TRBV6-2/TRBV6-3	TRBJ1-6	CASSLDGPSPLHF	TGTGCCAGCAGTTTGGACGGTCCTTCACCCCTCCACTTT
NA	TRBD1	TRBV25-1	TRBJ1-1	CASSDRQGPNTEAFF	TGTGCCAGCAGTGATAGACAGGGGCCAAACACTGAAGCTTTCTTT
many	NA	TRBV7-2	TRBJ1-2	CASSLWENYGYTF	TGTGCCAGCAGCCTTTGGGAGAACTATGGCTACACCTTC
NA	NA	TRBV19	TRBJ1-2	CASHLKKGGNYGYTF	TGTGCCAGTCATCTTAAGAAGGGGGGTAACTATGGCTACACCTTC
NA	NA	TRBV19	TRBJ1-4	CASSRNPGQTNEKLFF	TGTGCCAGTAGTAGGAACCCGGGACAAACTAATGAAAAACTGTTTTTT
NA	NA	TRBV19	TRBJ2-1	CASSMRWGSDEQFF	TGTGCCAGTAGTATGAGGTGGGGGAGCGATGAGCAGTTCTTC
NA	NA	TRBV25-1	TRBJ2-4	CASSETNENIQYF	TGTGCCAGCAGTGAAACAAACGAAAACATTCAGTACTTC
NA	NA	TRBV6-6	TRBJ1-1	CASSYFPGNTEAFF	TGTGCCAGCAGTTACTTTCCGGGTAACACTGAAGCTTTCTTT
few	NA	TRBV7-2	TRBJ2-1	CASSLDVHNEQFF	TGTGCCAGCAGCCTGGACGTACACAATGAGCAGTTCTTC
few	TRBD2	TRBV7-6	TRBJ2-3	CASSMTSRSSDTQYF	TGTGCTAGCAGCATGACTAGCAGATCCTCAGATACGCAGTATTTT
few	NA	TRBV12-3/TRBV12-4	TRBJ2-5	CASSWGRRETQYF	TGTGCCAGCAGTTGGGGGCGCCGAGAGACCCAGTACTTC
NA	NA	TRBV6-2/TRBV6-3	TRBJ2-7	CASSLTEGKSHLNYEQYF	TGTGCCAGCAGTTTGACCGAGGGCAAATCTCACCTTAATTACGAGCAGTACTTC
NA	TRBD2	TRBV6-2/TRBV6-3	TRBJ2-1	CASSFSGRARDNEQFF	TGTGCCAGCAGTTTTAGCGGGAGGGCCAGGGACAATGAGCAGTTCTTC
NA	NA	TRBV25-1	TRBJ1-2	CASSADDYGYTF	TGTGCCAGCAGCGCTGACGACTATGGCTACACCTTC
NA	TRBD2	TRBV6-2/TRBV6-3	TRBJ2-3	CASSPLERDLGVDTQYF	TGTGCCAGCAGTCCCCTGGAGCGGGACCTAGGGGTCGATACGCAGTATTTT
many	TRBD1	TRBV7-2	TRBJ1-1	CASSPQTGGGGEAFF	TGTGCCAGCAGCCCCCAGACAGGGGGAGGGGGTGAAGCTTTCTTT
NA	TRBD1	TRBV6-2/TRBV6-3	TRBJ2-1	CASSYSIVEGAYEQFF	TGTGCCAGCAGTTACTCGATCGTTGAGGGGGCATATGAGCAGTTCTTC
NA	NA	TRBV7-6	TRBJ2-2	CASEVGSTGELFF	TGTGCCAGCGAGGTTGGGTCTACCGGGGAGCTGTTTTTT
few	NA	TRBV4-1	TRBJ2-2	CASSQGGVEGGFTGELFF	TGCGCCAGCAGCCAAGGAGGGGTAGAGGGCGGGTTCACCGGGGAGCTGTTTTTT
few	NA	TRBV7-2	TRBJ2-6	CASSLAKYGGGANVLTF	TGTGCCAGCAGCTTAGCGAAATACGGGGGTGGGGCCAACGTCCTGACTTTC
NA	NA	TRBV19	TRBJ1-1	CATNKRGNTEAFF	TGTGCCACAAATAAACGGGGGAACACTGAAGCTTTCTTT
NA	TRBD2	TRBV6-1	TRBJ2-3	CASSFRTSGEASTDTQYF	TGTGCCAGCAGTTTTCGGACTAGCGGAGAAGCTAGCACAGATACGCAGTATTTT
once	NA	TRBV27	TRBJ1-4	CASRGGAPNEKLFF	TGTGCCAGCAGGGGGGGGGCGCCTAATGAAAAACTGTTTTTT
few	NA	TRBV10-3	TRBJ2-1	CAISESEAKNEQFF	TGTGCCATCAGTGAGTCGGAGGCCAAAAATGAGCAGTTCTTC
few	NA	TRBV27	TRBJ2-3	CASSFQPLLSDPQYF	TGTGCCAGCAGTTTCCAACCACTACTCTCGGATCCGCAGTATTTT
few	TRBD2	TRBV4-1	TRBJ2-2	CASSQSGLPNTGELFF	TGCGCCAGCAGCCAATCGGGACTACCGAACACCGGGGAGCTGTTTTTT
NA	NA	TRBV29-1	TRBJ1-5	CSVMDSNQPQHF	TGCAGCGTTATGGACAGTAATCAGCCCCAGCATTTT
NA	NA	TRBV20-1	TRBJ2-3	CSARDWGSGTDTQYF	TGCAGTGCTAGAGATTGGGGGAGTGGGACAGATACGCAGTATTTT
NA	TRBD1	TRBV24-1	TRBJ1-6	CATSVGQDNSPLHF	TGTGCCACCAGTGTGGGACAGGACAATTCACCCCTCCACTTT
NA	NA	TRBV28	TRBJ1-2	CASSLTLANYGYTF	TGTGCCAGCAGCTTAACGTTAGCTAACTATGGCTACACCTTC
few	NA	TRBV7-8	TRBJ1-1	CASSLGRGTTEAFF	TGTGCCAGCAGCTTAGGAAGGGGTACCACTGAAGCTTTCTTT
few	NA	TRBV5-1	TRBJ1-1	CASSQGLGGEAFF	TGCGCCAGCAGCCAGGGGTTAGGGGGAGAAGCTTTCTTT
few	TRBD2	TRBV2	TRBJ2-2	CASSVLAGGTGELFF	TGTGCCAGCAGCGTACTAGCGGGAGGCACCGGGGAGCTGTTTTTT
NA	NA	TRBV28	TRBJ1-5	CAEGPEGNQPQHF	TGTGCCGAGGGACCGGAGGGCAATCAGCCCCAGCATTTT
NA	NA	TRBV19	TRBJ2-1	CASSPDRTLIHEQFF	TGTGCCAGTAGTCCAGACAGAACCCTTATCCATGAGCAGTTCTTC
many	NA	TRBV7-2	TRBJ2-7	CASSLGLSAGWEQYF	TGTGCCAGCAGCTTAGGCTTGAGCGCCGGTTGGGAGCAGTACTTC
many	TRBD1	TRBV6-2/TRBV6-3	TRBJ2-1	CASSFDRGNEQFF	TGTGCCAGCAGTTTCGACAGGGGCAATGAGCAGTTCTTC
NA	NA	TRBV4-1	TRBJ2-3	CASSQDTNTQYF	TGCGCCAGCAGCCAAGATACCAATACGCAGTATTTT
NA	NA	TRBV2	TRBJ2-1	CASIVAAVGEQFF	TGTGCCAGCATTGTGGCTGCCGTCGGTGAGCAGTTCTTC
NA	TRBD2	TRBV19	TRBJ2-5	CASSKNTGAGVAQYF	TGTGCCAGTAGTAAGAATACTGGGGCGGGAGTGGCCCAGTACTTC
NA	NA	TRBV27	TRBJ2-5	CASSRKGRRYQETQYF	TGTGCCAGCAGTAGGAAGGGACGCAGGTACCAAGAGACCCAGTACTTC
once	NA	TRBV12-3/TRBV12-4	TRBJ2-7	CASSYKWSADEQYF	TGTGCCAGCAGTTATAAATGGTCAGCCGACGAGCAGTACTTC
few	TRBD2	TRBV12-3/TRBV12-4	TRBJ2-1	CASSLPSGRSYNEQFF	TGTGCCAGCAGTTTGCCTAGCGGGAGGTCCTACAATGAGCAGTTCTTC
NA	NA	TRBV6-1	TRBJ2-1	CASRGYPGYKQFF	TGTGCCAGCCGGGGGTACCCGGGGTATAAGCAGTTCTTC
NA	NA	TRBV20-1	TRBJ2-1	CSARPKTGLLRDEQFF	TGCAGTGCTAGACCTAAGACGGGACTCCTGCGGGATGAGCAGTTCTTC
few	NA	TRBV12-3/TRBV12-4	TRBJ1-5	CASGSGLDYQPQHF	TGTGCCAGCGGGTCGGGATTGGATTATCAGCCCCAGCATTTT
few	NA	TRBV12-3/TRBV12-4	TRBJ2-7	CASSLAPPGLEQYF	TGTGCCAGCAGTTTAGCGCCCCCGGGTCTCGAGCAGTACTTC
few	NA	TRBV15	TRBJ2-3	CATSKRNVPGADTQYF	TGTGCCACCAGCAAACGCAACGTCCCGGGGGCAGATACGCAGTATTTT
few	TRBD2	TRBV7-2	TRBJ2-1	CASSLLAGTYNEQFF	TGTGCCAGCAGCTTACTAGCGGGGACCTACAATGAGCAGTTCTTC
NA	TRBD2	TRBV6-5	TRBJ2-3	CASSWAGLAADTQYF	TGTGCCAGCAGTTGGGCGGGACTAGCCGCAGATACGCAGTATTTT
few	TRBD2	TRBV10-3	TRBJ2-3	CAISDSTSGPDTQYF	TGTGCCATCAGTGATTCGACTAGCGGTCCAGATACGCAGTATTTT
NA	TRBD2	TRBV11-3	TRBJ2-5	CASSALAGVANPYF	TGTGCCAGCAGCGCCCTAGCGGGAGTCGCGAACCCTTACTTC
NA	NA	TRBV6-4	TRBJ1-1	CASSATSMMGAPVHAFF	TGTGCCAGCAGTGCCACTAGCATGATGGGGGCGCCGGTCCACGCTTTCTTT
many	NA	TRBV7-2	TRBJ2-3	CASSLPLQWFLGGTTDTQYF	TGTGCCAGCAGCTTACCTCTACAGTGGTTTCTGGGCGGAACCACAGATACGCAGTATTTT
NA	NA	TRBV28	TRBJ2-7	CASSSTPSQGSEQYF	TGTGCCAGCAGCTCTACTCCATCGCAGGGGTCCGAGCAGTACTTC
few	NA	TRBV7-6	TRBJ1-3	CASSVIADSGNTIYF	TGTGCCAGCAGCGTAATAGCGGACTCTGGAAACACCATATATTTT
few	TRBD1	TRBV12-5	TRBJ1-1	CASAITGGTEAFF	TGTGCTAGTGCCATTACAGGGGGCACTGAAGCTTTCTTT